The T cell receptor (beta chain) under discussion was sequenced for a study of graft-versus-host responses after intestinal transplantation. Profiling relied on immunoSEQ multiplex PCR, and the TCRdb table lists in-frame clones only, not all of them. Altogether approximately 70,000 clones are present, roughly 92% being singletons, with the ten largest covering roughly 6.7%. This CDR3 has 15 residues. Germline V gives CDR1 SGHRS, CDR2 YFSETQ. The V gene lost 0 bases and the J gene lost 1 base, with 11 bases spanning the gap. Once transplant was done, bone marrow was sourced from the posterior iliac crest or another site.

Sequenced material: bone marrow, taken 734 days after intestinal transplantation. The chain couples TRBV5-1 to TRBJ2-7; unclear D gene. This TCR came from a human patient who received an intestinal transplant, so some T cells may come from the graft donor. CDR3 DNA sequence: TGCGCCAGCAGCTTGGCCGGCGGAACATCCTACGAGCAGTACTTC. It translates to CASSLAGGTSYEQYF.